These T cell receptor beta chains were read from a single sample in a study of blood T cell repertoires in COVID-19. Sequencing was performed with immunoSEQ multiplex PCR; in TCRdb, only in-frame clones are kept and a portion is missing. This table has 360,000 or so clones, roughly four fifths appearing once. Sequencing was done on a sample of PBMCs or T cells enriched from blood (not recorded which). These TCRs come from a woman in her fifties or sixties who had recovered from COVID-19. The CDR3 runs from the conserved cysteine through the conserved F or W. A D gene is named only where the DNA matches it firmly. Clone size is given for some rows only: seen once, a few or many times, or a class if the clone is expanded.

CDR3nt: TGTGCCACGACAGCCTCTGGGGCCAACGTCCTGACTTTC; CDR3aa: CATTASGANVLTF; d_gene: NA; v_gene: TRBV6-5; len: 13; abundance: NA; j_gene: TRBJ2-6
CDR3nt: TGTGCCAGCAGCTTGGAGGCTAGTCGTTACAATGAGCAGTTCTTC; CDR3aa: CASSLEASRYNEQFF; d_gene: NA; v_gene: TRBV5-4; len: 15; abundance: NA; j_gene: TRBJ2-1
CDR3nt: TGTGCCAGCAGTGAAATGCCGGGACAGGGTAACACCGGGGAGCTGTTTTTT; CDR3aa: CASSEMPGQGNTGELFF; d_gene: TRBD1; v_gene: TRBV25-1; len: 17; abundance: NA; j_gene: TRBJ2-2
CDR3nt: TGCAGTGCTAGAGACCAAAATGAGCAGTTCTTC; CDR3aa: CSARDQNEQFF; d_gene: NA; v_gene: TRBV20-1; len: 11; abundance: NA; j_gene: TRBJ2-1
CDR3nt: TGTGCCAGCAGCAAAGGAGTACGGACTGAAGCTTTCTTT; CDR3aa: CASSKGVRTEAFF; d_gene: NA; v_gene: TRBV9; len: 13; abundance: NA; j_gene: TRBJ1-1
CDR3nt: TGTGCCAGCAGCTTCAAAGGCGGGCGTGAAAAACTGTTTTTT; CDR3aa: CASSFKGGREKLFF; d_gene: NA; v_gene: TRBV5-6; len: 14; abundance: NA; j_gene: TRBJ1-4
CDR3nt: TGTGCCAGCAGCTTAGTTTCGGGGAGGCGGACCGGGGAGCTGTTTTTT; CDR3aa: CASSLVSGRRTGELFF; d_gene: NA; v_gene: TRBV7-6; len: 16; abundance: NA; j_gene: TRBJ2-2
CDR3nt: TGTGCCAGCAGTTACCGACAGTCTGAAGCTTTCTTT; CDR3aa: CASSYRQSEAFF; d_gene: NA; v_gene: TRBV6-5; len: 12; abundance: NA; j_gene: TRBJ1-1
CDR3nt: TGCGCCAGCAGCTTGGTTTCACAAGGGGCCAACACTGAAGCTTTCTTT; CDR3aa: CASSLVSQGANTEAFF; d_gene: NA; v_gene: TRBV5-1; len: 16; abundance: once; j_gene: TRBJ1-1
CDR3nt: TGTGCCAGCAGCCGCGGGGGCTTAGGAAACACCATATATTTT; CDR3aa: CASSRGGLGNTIYF; d_gene: NA; v_gene: TRBV3-1/TRBV3-2; len: 14; abundance: NA; j_gene: TRBJ1-3
CDR3nt: TGTGCCAGCAGCGTCGGGGGGGCGGGGCTGTACAATGAGCAGTTCTTC; CDR3aa: CASSVGGAGLYNEQFF; d_gene: TRBD2; v_gene: TRBV9; len: 16; abundance: NA; j_gene: TRBJ2-1
CDR3nt: TGTGCCACCAGCGAAGGACAGGCCCTCGAGCAGTACTTC; CDR3aa: CATSEGQALEQYF; d_gene: TRBD1; v_gene: TRBV15; len: 13; abundance: few; j_gene: TRBJ2-7
CDR3nt: TGTGCCAGCAGCCCAGGGAATTCACCCCTCCACTTT; CDR3aa: CASSPGNSPLHF; d_gene: NA; v_gene: TRBV11-2; len: 12; abundance: NA; j_gene: TRBJ1-6
CDR3nt: TGTGCCAGTAGTATGGGGCGGGAGGTCGGGGAGCTGTTTTTT; CDR3aa: CASSMGREVGELFF; d_gene: TRBD2; v_gene: TRBV19; len: 14; abundance: NA; j_gene: TRBJ2-2
CDR3nt: TGCGCCAGCAGCCACGAGATACAGGGGAGTGTCCACGAGCAGTACTTC; CDR3aa: CASSHEIQGSVHEQYF; d_gene: TRBD1; v_gene: TRBV4-3; len: 16; abundance: NA; j_gene: TRBJ2-7
CDR3nt: TGCGCCAGCAGCTTGGTTGGTAGCGGGGACGAGCAGTACTTC; CDR3aa: CASSLVGSGDEQYF; d_gene: TRBD2; v_gene: TRBV5-1; len: 14; abundance: NA; j_gene: TRBJ2-7
CDR3nt: TGTGCCAGCAGTAAATATCGACCGGGACAGGGAATTACTGAAGCTTTCTTT; CDR3aa: CASSKYRPGQGITEAFF; d_gene: TRBD1; v_gene: TRBV28; len: 17; abundance: NA; j_gene: TRBJ1-1
CDR3nt: TGTGCCAGCACCGCCAACAGGGTAAATCAGCCCCAGCATTTT; CDR3aa: CASTANRVNQPQHF; d_gene: NA; v_gene: TRBV6-5; len: 14; abundance: few; j_gene: TRBJ1-5
CDR3nt: TGCGCCAGCAGCCATCCTAGCGGGAGGAGCACAGATACGCAGTATTTT; CDR3aa: CASSHPSGRSTDTQYF; d_gene: TRBD2; v_gene: TRBV5-1; len: 16; abundance: NA; j_gene: TRBJ2-3
CDR3nt: TGCGCCAGCAGCCAAGGACAGGGGACTAATGAAAAACTGTTTTTT; CDR3aa: CASSQGQGTNEKLFF; d_gene: TRBD1; v_gene: TRBV4-3; len: 15; abundance: NA; j_gene: TRBJ1-4
CDR3nt: TGTGCCAGCAGCTTCCTTATCCCCCCCAGGGGGCTTAGAAATGGCTACACCTTC; CDR3aa: CASSFLIPPRGLRNGYTF; d_gene: TRBD1; v_gene: TRBV11-2; len: 18; abundance: NA; j_gene: TRBJ1-2
CDR3nt: TGTGCCAGCCTCTACCCGGGGAGGCAGTTCCCCGCAGCTTTCTTT; CDR3aa: CASLYPGRQFPAAFF; d_gene: NA; v_gene: TRBV2; len: 15; abundance: few; j_gene: TRBJ1-1
CDR3nt: TGTGCCAGCAGTGGGCGGGCCTGGGACATTCAGTACTTC; CDR3aa: CASSGRAWDIQYF; d_gene: NA; v_gene: TRBV6-2/TRBV6-3; len: 13; abundance: NA; j_gene: TRBJ2-4
CDR3nt: TGCGCCAGCAGCCACCAGTGGGGAACAGCAGGGGTCCACGAGCAGTACTTC; CDR3aa: CASSHQWGTAGVHEQYF; d_gene: NA; v_gene: TRBV4-1; len: 17; abundance: NA; j_gene: TRBJ2-7
CDR3nt: TGCGCCAGCAGCTTGGCGTCAGGCCTCTCTGGGGCCAACGTCCTGACTTTC; CDR3aa: CASSLASGLSGANVLTF; d_gene: NA; v_gene: TRBV5-1; len: 17; abundance: NA; j_gene: TRBJ2-6
CDR3nt: TGTGCCTGGAGTCTTCTAGCGGGAGGATACGAGCAGTACTTC; CDR3aa: CAWSLLAGGYEQYF; d_gene: TRBD2; v_gene: TRBV30; len: 14; abundance: NA; j_gene: TRBJ2-7
CDR3nt: TGTGCCAGCAGCTTAACTGTTAGCGGGTCTGAGCAGTTCTTC; CDR3aa: CASSLTVSGSEQFF; d_gene: TRBD2; v_gene: TRBV7-3; len: 14; abundance: NA; j_gene: TRBJ2-1
CDR3nt: TGTGCCTGGAGTGTTGAGGCAAACTATGGCTACACCTTC; CDR3aa: CAWSVEANYGYTF; d_gene: NA; v_gene: TRBV30; len: 13; abundance: NA; j_gene: TRBJ1-2
CDR3nt: TGTGCCAGCTCACCCACCGGGACTAGCGGGCGCACAGATACGCAGTATTTT; CDR3aa: CASSPTGTSGRTDTQYF; d_gene: TRBD2; v_gene: TRBV18; len: 17; abundance: NA; j_gene: TRBJ2-3
CDR3nt: TGTGCCAGCAGCTCCCTGGGGCAGGGCTATGGCTACACCTTC; CDR3aa: CASSSLGQGYGYTF; d_gene: NA; v_gene: TRBV5-4; len: 14; abundance: few; j_gene: TRBJ1-2
CDR3nt: TGTGCCAGCAGCTTGTCCGGGCAGCCCCAGCATTTT; CDR3aa: CASSLSGQPQHF; d_gene: NA; v_gene: TRBV5-5; len: 12; abundance: NA; j_gene: TRBJ1-5
CDR3nt: TGTGCCAGCAGCCCTTCCCTCCTAGCGGGAGCTGGCAATGAACAGTTCTTC; CDR3aa: CASSPSLLAGAGNEQFF; d_gene: TRBD2; v_gene: TRBV6-2/TRBV6-3; len: 17; abundance: NA; j_gene: TRBJ2-1
CDR3nt: TGTGCCAGCAGTCTCGGGACAGGGCCTAATGAAAAACTGTTTTTT; CDR3aa: CASSLGTGPNEKLFF; d_gene: TRBD1; v_gene: TRBV27; len: 15; abundance: NA; j_gene: TRBJ1-4
CDR3nt: TGTGCCAGCAGCCCCAGACAGAACACTGAAGCTTTCTTT; CDR3aa: CASSPRQNTEAFF; d_gene: NA; v_gene: TRBV9; len: 13; abundance: NA; j_gene: TRBJ1-1
CDR3nt: TGTGCCAGCAGTCCCTTTGACAGGGAACGGTTCTTC; CDR3aa: CASSPFDRERFF; d_gene: TRBD1; v_gene: TRBV12-3/TRBV12-4; len: 12; abundance: NA; j_gene: TRBJ2-1
CDR3nt: TGTGCCAGCAGCTTGGGTTCCGGAGGTGGCTACGAGCAGTACTTC; CDR3aa: CASSLGSGGGYEQYF; d_gene: NA; v_gene: TRBV5-4; len: 15; abundance: once; j_gene: TRBJ2-7
CDR3nt: TGCAGCGTCGAGTCGGGAAGGGCGGATAACTATGGCTACACCTTC; CDR3aa: CSVESGRADNYGYTF; d_gene: NA; v_gene: TRBV29-1; len: 15; abundance: NA; j_gene: TRBJ1-2
CDR3nt: TGCGCCAGCAGACAGCAGGGTTCTGAAGCTTTCTTT; CDR3aa: CASRQQGSEAFF; d_gene: NA; v_gene: TRBV4-1; len: 12; abundance: once; j_gene: TRBJ1-1
CDR3nt: TGTGCCAGCAGCCAAGATTATCTGAGGGATGGCTACACCTTC; CDR3aa: CASSQDYLRDGYTF; d_gene: NA; v_gene: TRBV4-2; len: 14; abundance: NA; j_gene: TRBJ1-2
CDR3nt: TGTGCCAGCAGTTACGTTAATCGCCGGGGAGGTGATGAAGCTTTCTTT; CDR3aa: CASSYVNRRGGDEAFF; d_gene: NA; v_gene: TRBV6-2/TRBV6-3; len: 16; abundance: few; j_gene: TRBJ1-1
CDR3nt: TGCGCCAGCAGCTATGACAGACGGACTGAAGCTTTCTTT; CDR3aa: CASSYDRRTEAFF; d_gene: NA; v_gene: TRBV5-1; len: 13; abundance: NA; j_gene: TRBJ1-1
CDR3nt: TGTGCCAGCAGCAGGGAGGGGGGACTCCTCTACAATGAGCAGTTCTTC; CDR3aa: CASSREGGLLYNEQFF; d_gene: NA; v_gene: TRBV7-2; len: 16; abundance: NA; j_gene: TRBJ2-1
CDR3nt: TGTGCCAGCCGAATGGGTGGGGCAGGGGGCGCTGGCTACACCTTC; CDR3aa: CASRMGGAGGAGYTF; d_gene: TRBD1; v_gene: TRBV7-2; len: 15; abundance: NA; j_gene: TRBJ1-2
CDR3nt: TGTGCCAGCAGCCCCGCGGGGGGGTTATCCTACGAGCAGTACTTC; CDR3aa: CASSPAGGLSYEQYF; d_gene: TRBD2; v_gene: TRBV9; len: 15; abundance: NA; j_gene: TRBJ2-7
CDR3nt: TGTGCCAGCAGCTTAGGGGGTGGAGGGACGGCGCGAGCTTTCTTT; CDR3aa: CASSLGGGGTARAFF; d_gene: NA; v_gene: TRBV11-3; len: 15; abundance: once; j_gene: TRBJ1-1
CDR3nt: TGTGCCAGCAGCCCACCTGGGGGGTGGACTGAAGCTTTCTTT; CDR3aa: CASSPPGGWTEAFF; d_gene: NA; v_gene: TRBV7-9; len: 14; abundance: few; j_gene: TRBJ1-1
CDR3nt: TGTGCCAGCAGCCTGAGATGGGAGAATGAAAAACTGTTTTTT; CDR3aa: CASSLRWENEKLFF; d_gene: NA; v_gene: TRBV13; len: 14; abundance: NA; j_gene: TRBJ1-4
CDR3nt: TGTGCCAGCAGCTTAACTAGCGGGAGGGTAGACGATGAGCAGTTCTTC; CDR3aa: CASSLTSGRVDDEQFF; d_gene: TRBD2; v_gene: TRBV5-4; len: 16; abundance: NA; j_gene: TRBJ2-1
CDR3nt: TGTGCCAGCACACGACAGTCGAACACCGGGGAGCTGTTTTTT; CDR3aa: CASTRQSNTGELFF; d_gene: NA; v_gene: TRBV2; len: 14; abundance: NA; j_gene: TRBJ2-2